The rows below give T cell receptor beta chains drawn from one sample of a study of a mutant IDH1 vaccine in newly diagnosed glioma. Their specific antigens are unknown. The table came from immunoSEQ multiplex PCR; TCRdb's copy has only in-frame clones and leaves some out. The sample has approximately 51,000 clones, about three quarters seen once. Sample: PBMCs, taken from a glioma patient whose treatment included an IDH1 peptide vaccine. The origin of the receptors is a woman aged 40 to 50 with glioma. The CDR3 runs from the conserved cysteine through the conserved F or W. Fields, in order: D gene, J gene, V gene, clone size, CDR3 protein, CDR3 DNA. D genes are given only for firm matches. Not all rows give a size; the values are once, few, many and, for expanded clones, a class.

NA,TRBJ1-2,TRBV7-6,NA,CASSLSSGDYGYTF,TGTGCCAGCAGCTTATCTAGTGGGGACTATGGCTACACCTTC
NA,TRBJ1-2,TRBV14,NA,CASSLRPGEGYTF,TGTGCCAGCAGCCTAAGGCCGGGGGAGGGCTACACCTTC
TRBD1,TRBJ1-6,TRBV6-1,NA,CASSASPGTVSSYNSPLHF,TGTGCCAGCAGTGCAAGTCCCGGGACAGTTAGCTCCTATAATTCACCCCTCCACTTT
NA,TRBJ2-5,TRBV6-1,NA,CASSVGPAETQYF,TGTGCCAGCAGTGTGGGGCCAGCTGAGACCCAGTACTTC
NA,TRBJ2-7,TRBV5-1,few,CASSLTPSEQYF,TGCGCCAGCAGCTTAACGCCCTCCGAGCAGTACTTC
TRBD1,TRBJ2-7,TRBV4-3,NA,CASSQVRDSLYEQYF,TGCGCCAGCAGCCAAGTCCGGGACAGTCTCTACGAGCAGTACTTC
NA,TRBJ2-1,TRBV6-1,once,CASSASPSRLTTREQFF,TGTGCCAGCAGTGCCAGTCCCTCAAGGTTAACGACACGAGAGCAGTTCTTC
TRBD2,TRBJ2-1,TRBV19,NA,CASSFPNSGGEQFF,TGTGCCAGTAGTTTTCCCAATAGCGGGGGTGAGCAGTTCTTC
NA,TRBJ1-2,TRBV2,NA,CASRGQGHGYTF,TGTGCCAGCAGAGGGCAAGGGCACGGCTACACCTTC
NA,TRBJ1-4,TRBV9,NA,CASPSSRDDEKLFF,TGTGCCAGTCCTTCCTCGCGGGACGATGAAAAACTGTTTTTT
NA,TRBJ1-5,TRBV5-8,NA,CASSFFNQPQHF,TGTGCCAGCAGCTTCTTCAATCAGCCCCAGCATTTT
TRBD1,TRBJ1-1,TRBV7-6,NA,CASSKGQGTGWDTEAFF,TGTGCCAGCAGCAAGGGACAGGGAACGGGGTGGGACACTGAAGCTTTCTTT
NA,TRBJ2-6,TRBV4-1,NA,CASSYTTEPQSRANVLTF,TGCGCCAGCAGCTATACAACCGAACCACAAAGTCGGGCCAACGTCCTGACTTTC
NA,TRBJ1-1,TRBV19,NA,CASSVGPWGPASTEAFF,TGTGCCAGTAGTGTTGGTCCCTGGGGTCCGGCGAGCACTGAAGCTTTCTTT
NA,TRBJ1-5,TRBV7-8,NA,CASSLRRDILRQPQHF,TGTGCCAGCAGCTTACGGCGGGACATCTTACGGCAGCCCCAGCATTTT
NA,TRBJ1-4,TRBV2,NA,CARGGATNEKLFF,TGTGCCAGAGGGGGTGCAACTAATGAAAAACTGTTTTTT
NA,TRBJ2-5,TRBV29-1,NA,CSVGSESSQYF,TGCAGCGTGGGGTCCGAATCGTCCCAGTACTTC
NA,TRBJ1-2,TRBV5-1,NA,CASSSGSPNYGYTF,TGCGCCAGCAGCTCCGGGAGTCCTAACTATGGCTACACCTTC
TRBD1,TRBJ2-7,TRBV29-1,NA,CSVEVGTGYEQYF,TGCAGCGTTGAAGTAGGGACAGGGTACGAGCAGTACTTC
TRBD1,TRBJ1-1,TRBV10-1,few,CASSESWTGAEAFF,TGCGCCAGCAGTGAGTCGTGGACAGGGGCTGAAGCTTTCTTT
TRBD1,TRBJ1-3,TRBV7-2,NA,CASSWDRDRANTIYF,TGTGCCAGCAGCTGGGACCGGGACAGGGCGAACACCATATATTTT
TRBD1,TRBJ1-1,TRBV19,NA,CASSPPGQGNTEAFF,TGTGCCAGTAGCCCCCCGGGACAGGGGAACACTGAAGCTTTCTTT